These 18 T cell receptor beta chains were sequenced from one sample in a study of blood T cells in healthy people across ages (dated by TCRdb to between 2014 and 2017). Library generation was performed with 5' RACE. Instrument on record: Illumina HiSeq 2500. A second PCR of roughly 6 to 12 cycles was run with a J-beta primer mix and a sample-barcoded 5' primer. Starting from the raw public reads, TCRdb applied fastp trimming at Q25, assembled clones with MiXCR and retained in-frame beta chains. Rows with one shared CDR3 protein collapse into an entry with the most common genes and DNA. The sample table contains roughly 1,500,000 distinct CDR3 sequences; only one count was recorded for about 40% of them. The ten largest clones capture 7.9% of the sample. Input material: blood. The receptor source for this set is a woman younger than 35 in good health.

This clonotype was recorded a few times. The chain couples TRBV10-3 to TRBJ1-1, with 9 bases that match TRBD1. This CDR3 contains 15 residues. The ends lost 7 bases at V and 2 bases at J; junction bases unmatched: 8. From germline, CDR1 is ENHRY and CDR2 SYGVKD. The CDR3 region has the DNA TGTGCCATCACCCAGGGACAGGGCCAAAACACTGAAGCTTTCTTT. Translated, it gives CAITQGQGQNTEAFF.

This chain links TRBV21-1 with TRBJ1-3; the table assigns TRBD1, which was not confirmed against the DNA. TRBV21-1 is reported as a pseudogene. The CDR3 runs to 9 residues. The CDR3 DNA sequence: TGTGCCAGCAGCAAGCAGGGATATTTT. Translated: CASSKQGYF.

The V call is TRBV6-6, the J call TRBJ2-3; TRBD2 matches 11 bases. CDR3 size: 16 residues. Germline V gives CDR1 MNHNY, CDR2 SVGAGI (reference sequence). With 6 bases clipped from V and 6 bases from J, the junction kept 11 bases outside the gene matches. Here the CDR3 DNA reads TGTGCCAGCAGCCTCCAGACTAGCGGGACCGGGGATACGCAGTATTTT. Its protein product is CASSLQTSGTGDTQYF.

V and J are TRBV9 and TRBJ2-3, with a tentative D call TRBD1 (5 bases). Germline assignment: CDR1 SGDLS and CDR2 YYNGEE. Trimming cost V 0 bases and J 9 bases, with 8 bases left between them. The CDR3 runs to 12 residues. CDR3 bases: TGTGCCAGCAGCGTAGATAAGGGGACGCAGTATTTT. Protein product: CASSVDKGTQYF.

This clonotype was seen more than once but under ten times. The chain is built from TRBV5-1 and TRBJ2-2; TRBD2 matches at 11 bases. The CDR3 loop spans 16 amino acids. Trimming at V came to 3 bases and at J to 1 base, leaving 2 bases not matched to a gene. The germline gives CDR1 SGHRS, CDR2 YFSETQ. Here the CDR3 DNA reads TGCGCCAGCAGCTCTAGCGGGGGGCTGAACACCGGGGAGCTGTTTTTT. It codes for CASSSSGGLNTGELFF.

This clonotype was picked up many times. The CDR3 protein is CASYQRGLYEQFF. The DNA for the CDR3 is TGTGCCAGCTATCAAAGGGGGCTGTACGAGCAGTTCTTC. The chain is built from TRBV6-2 or TRBV6-3 and TRBJ2-1; 7 bases are a match to TRBD1. Unmatched junction bases numbered 11, after V lost 8 bases and J lost 10 bases. The CDR3 spans 13 residues. Looked up from germline, CDR1 is MNHEY and CDR2 is SVGEGT.

The chain combines TRBV12-3 or TRBV12-4 with TRBJ2-1; D not resolved. This CDR3 spans 11 amino acids. V gave up 2 bases and J gave up 10 bases, with 6 bases separating them. The CDR3 DNA follows: TGTGCCAGCAGTTTAAAGAGAGAGCAGTTCTTC. As protein: CASSLKREQFF.

The CDR3 nucleotides read TGTGCCAGCAGTATAGCGGAGCCCTCCTACAATGAGCAGTACTTC. Encoded protein: CASSIAEPSYNEQYF. The rearrangement uses TRBV7-9 and TRBJ2-1, with a weak D call TRBD2 (6 bases). The closer fit of TRBJ2-7 to the DNA end suggests the J call may be wrong. Germline-derived CDR1 and CDR2 are SEHNR and FQNEAQ (reference sequence). The CDR3 loop spans 15 amino acids.

This chain joins TRBV6-2 or TRBV6-3 and TRBJ2-5, with D possibly matching TRBD2 (5 bases). Trimming pared 5 bases from V and 5 bases from J, leaving 21 bases between. This CDR3 is built from 16 residues. Germline V gene data show CDR1 as MNHEY and CDR2 as SVGEGT. CDR3 nucleotides: TGTGCCAGCAGTCCGCGGGTGGCCGCAGGTCGGGAGACCCAGTACTTC. Translation: CASSPRVAAGRETQYF.

Note on this clonotype: This may stem from a read error, because a much larger clone lies one nucleotide away. The chain combines TRBV29-1 with TRBJ2-5; weak D call: TRBD1 (5 bases). The V and J ends lost 4 bases and 1 base respectively, with 13 bases between them. The V gene's germline CDR1 is SQVTM and CDR2 ANQGSEA. CDR3 length equals 14 residues. CDR3 bases: TGCAGCGTTGTACCGACAGATACCCAAGAGACCCAGTACTTC. It translates to CSVVPTDTQETQYF.

This clonotype was detected only a few times. The J gene is TRBJ2-5, the V gene TRBV2, with TRBD2 identical over 12 bases. CDR3 length: 15 residues. The V gene's germline CDR1 is SNHLY and CDR2 FYNNEI. After removal of 3 bases from V and 4 bases from J, the junction contained 3 bases not matched to a gene. In DNA form, the CDR3 reads TGTGCCAGCAGTGAGACTAGCGGGAGTGGAGAGACCCAGTACTTC. This codes for CASSETSGSGETQYF. The full variable domain, rest sourced from reference TRBV2 and TRBJ2-5, is EPEVTQTPSHQVTQMGQEVILRCVPISNHLYFYWYRQILGQKVEFLVSFYNNEISEKSEIFDDQFSVERPDGSNFTLKIRSTKLEDSAMYFCASSETSGSGETQYFGPGTRLLVL.

This chain uses TRBV3-1 with TRBJ2-1; 9 positions agree with TRBD2. J was trimmed by 3 bases and V by 4 bases; bases with no gene match: 4. This CDR3 spans 15 amino acids. Germline V lookup: CDR1 LGHDT, CDR2 YNNKEL (reference sequence). The CDR3 bases are TGTGCCAGCAGCCGTGCGGGAGGGGACTACAATGAGCAGTTCTTC. This codes for CASSRAGGDYNEQFF.

Comment on this clonotype: A read error may account for a junction end that differs from germline. The rearrangement uses TRBV11-2 and TRBJ2-3, with 7 bases that match TRBD1. This CDR3 is 16 amino acids long. Germline V CDR1 and CDR2: SGHAT, FQNNGV. The CDR3 here is CASSSQETGSPDTQYF. The CDR3 nucleotides are TGTGCCAGTAGCTCACAGGAGACAGGGAGCCCAGATACGCAGTATTTT. Full variable domain (missing parts from reference TRBV11-2 and TRBJ2-3): EAGVAQSPRYKIIEKRQSVAFWCNPISGHATLYWYQQILGQGPKLLIQFQNNGVVDDSQLPKDRFSAERLKGVDSTLKIQPAKLEDSAVYLCASSSQETGSPDTQYFGPGTRLTVL.

This rearrangement joins TRBV3-1 to TRBJ2-7; TRBD2 might be the D (6 bases). The CDR3 extends over 13 amino acids. Germline lookup yields CDR1 LGHDT and CDR2 YNNKEL (reference sequence). Written as DNA, the CDR3 is TGTGCTTGCGGGGCCCGACTGGCCTACGAGCAGTACTTC. Residues: CACGARLAYEQYF.

This chain links TRBV4-1 with TRBJ2-7; 7 bases line up with TRBD1. CDR1 is MGHRA, CDR2 YSYEKL, per germline. This CDR3 contains 15 residues. V lost 5 bases, J lost 5 bases, and 12 bases stayed unmatched. CDR3 sequence (DNA): TGCGCCAGCAGCAAAAATACACAGGGGTCCAACGAGCAGTACTTC. Its protein product is CASSKNTQGSNEQYF.

J is TRBJ2-5 and V is TRBV6-1, with 10 bases that match TRBD2. This CDR3 has 18 amino acids. Per the germline V gene, CDR1 is MNHNS and CDR2 is SASEGT. The ends lost 6 bases at V and 11 bases at J; junction bases unmatched: 24. The CDR3 sequence: CASSATAWSSGSGNEQYF. The CDR3 DNA sequence: TGTGCCAGCAGCGCAACCGCGTGGTCTAGCGGGAGTGGCAATGAGCAGTACTTC.

This chain joins TRBV30 and TRBJ1-2, with D possibly matching TRBD1 (5 bases). The length of the CDR3 is 15 residues. The V gene lost 2 bases and the J gene lost 5 bases, with 18 bases spanning the gap. Germline CDR1 and CDR2: GTSNPN and SVGIG (reference sequence). CDR3 region: CAWSNQRAGSYGYTF. CDR3 coding DNA: TGTGCCTGGAGTAATCAAAGGGCAGGGTCATATGGCTACACCTTC.

The gene calls are TRBV18 and TRBJ2-5, with D possibly being TRBD2 (6 bases). Per germline, CDR1 KGHSH and CDR2 LQKENI. The CDR3 extends over 15 amino acids. The V gene lost 2 bases and the J gene lost 2 bases, with 12 bases spanning the gap. The CDR3 nucleotides read TGTGCCAGCTCACCAGGTGGCGGGGTACAAGAGACCCAGTACTTC. It translates to CASSPGGGVQETQYF.